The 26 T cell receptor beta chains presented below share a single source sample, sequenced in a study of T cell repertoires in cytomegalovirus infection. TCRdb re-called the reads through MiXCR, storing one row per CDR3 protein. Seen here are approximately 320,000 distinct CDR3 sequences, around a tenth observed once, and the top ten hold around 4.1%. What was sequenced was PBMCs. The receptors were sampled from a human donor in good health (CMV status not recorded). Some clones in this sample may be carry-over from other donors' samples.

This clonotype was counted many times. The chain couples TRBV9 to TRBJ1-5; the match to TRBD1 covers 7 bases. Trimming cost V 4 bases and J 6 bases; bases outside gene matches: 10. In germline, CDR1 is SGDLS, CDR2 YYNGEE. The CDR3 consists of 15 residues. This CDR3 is CASSPFSGGGQPQHF. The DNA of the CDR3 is TGTGCCAGCAGCCCTTTCTCAGGGGGAGGTCAGCCCCAGCATTTT.

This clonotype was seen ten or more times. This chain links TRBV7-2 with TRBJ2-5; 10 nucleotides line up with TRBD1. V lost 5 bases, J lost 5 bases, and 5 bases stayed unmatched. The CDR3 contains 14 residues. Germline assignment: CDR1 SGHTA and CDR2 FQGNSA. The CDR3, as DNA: TGTGCCAGCAGCCCCGGGACAGGGGTGGAGACCCAGTACTTC. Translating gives CASSPGTGVETQYF.

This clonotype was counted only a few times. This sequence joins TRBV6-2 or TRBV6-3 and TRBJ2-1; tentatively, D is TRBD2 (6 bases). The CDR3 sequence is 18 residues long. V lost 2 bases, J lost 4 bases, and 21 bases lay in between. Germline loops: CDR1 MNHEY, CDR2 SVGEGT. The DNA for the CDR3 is TGTGCCAGCAGTTACCCCGGGGACTCCGGACCAGTTTACAATGAGCAGTTCTTC. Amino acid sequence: CASSYPGDSGPVYNEQFF.

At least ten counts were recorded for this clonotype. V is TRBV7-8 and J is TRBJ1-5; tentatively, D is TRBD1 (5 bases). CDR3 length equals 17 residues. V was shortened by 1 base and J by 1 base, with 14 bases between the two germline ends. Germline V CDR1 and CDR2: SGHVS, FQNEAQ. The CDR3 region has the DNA TGTGCCAGCAGCTTAGGACAGAGTGGGAGAAGCAATCAGCCCCAGCATTTT. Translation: CASSLGQSGRSNQPQHF.

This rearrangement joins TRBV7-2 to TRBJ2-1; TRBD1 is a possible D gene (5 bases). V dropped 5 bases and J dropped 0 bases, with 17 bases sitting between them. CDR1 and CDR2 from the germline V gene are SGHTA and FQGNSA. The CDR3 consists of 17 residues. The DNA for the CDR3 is TGTGCCAGCAGCCTGCACCGCGCAGGGTCCTCCTACAATGAGCAGTTCTTC. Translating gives CASSLHRAGSSYNEQFF.

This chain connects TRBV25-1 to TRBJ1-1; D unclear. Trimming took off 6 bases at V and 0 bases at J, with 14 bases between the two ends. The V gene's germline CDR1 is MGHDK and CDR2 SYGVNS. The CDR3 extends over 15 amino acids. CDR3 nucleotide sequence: TGTGCCAGCAGCCCCGTGATAGGTATGAACACTGAAGCTTTCTTT. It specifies CASSPVIGMNTEAFF.

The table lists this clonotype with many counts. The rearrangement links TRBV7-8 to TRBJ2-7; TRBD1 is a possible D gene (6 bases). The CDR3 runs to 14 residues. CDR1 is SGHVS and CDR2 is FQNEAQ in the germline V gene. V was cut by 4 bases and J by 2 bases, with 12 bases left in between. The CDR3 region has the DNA TGTGCCAGCAGCTCCGGGACAAATACCTACGAGCAGTACTTC. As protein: CASSSGTNTYEQYF.

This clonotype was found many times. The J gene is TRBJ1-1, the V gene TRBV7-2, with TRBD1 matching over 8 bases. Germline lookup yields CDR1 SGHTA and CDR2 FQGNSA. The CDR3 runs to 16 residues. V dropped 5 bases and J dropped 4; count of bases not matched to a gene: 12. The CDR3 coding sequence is TGTGCCAGCAGCCCCCACGGACAGGGTGAGGGCACTGAAGCTTTCTTT. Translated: CASSPHGQGEGTEAFF.

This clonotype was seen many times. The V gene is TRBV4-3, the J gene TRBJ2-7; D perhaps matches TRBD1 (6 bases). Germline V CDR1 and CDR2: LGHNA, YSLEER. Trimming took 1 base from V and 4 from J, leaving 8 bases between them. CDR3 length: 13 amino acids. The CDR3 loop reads CASSQGGRYEQYF. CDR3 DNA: TGCGCCAGCAGCCAAGGGGGGCGGTACGAGCAGTACTTC.

The CDR3 protein is CASSQDHRVADTQYF. The CDR3 DNA reads TGTGCCAGCAGCCAGGACCACAGGGTAGCAGATACGCAGTATTTT. The chain has TRBV7-2 and TRBJ2-3; the D gene is possibly TRBD1 (6 bases). This CDR3 is 15 amino acids long. V lost 5 bases to trimming and J lost 4 bases, with 16 bases between them. Germline CDR1 and CDR2: SGHTA and FQGNSA.

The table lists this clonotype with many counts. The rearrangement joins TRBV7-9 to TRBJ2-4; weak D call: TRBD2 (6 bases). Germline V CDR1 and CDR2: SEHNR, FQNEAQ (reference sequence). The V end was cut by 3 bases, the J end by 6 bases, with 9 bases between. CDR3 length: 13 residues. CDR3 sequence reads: CASSLEGTNIQYF. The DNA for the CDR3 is TGTGCCAGCAGCTTGGAGGGTACAAACATTCAGTACTTC.

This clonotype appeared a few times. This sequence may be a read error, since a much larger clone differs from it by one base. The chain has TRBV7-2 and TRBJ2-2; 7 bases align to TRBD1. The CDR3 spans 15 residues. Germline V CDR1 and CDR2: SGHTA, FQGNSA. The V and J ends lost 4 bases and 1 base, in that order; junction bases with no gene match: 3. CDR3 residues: CASSSRTGNTGELFF. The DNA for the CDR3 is TGTGCCAGCAGCTCCCGGACAGGGAACACCGGGGAGCTGTTTTTT.

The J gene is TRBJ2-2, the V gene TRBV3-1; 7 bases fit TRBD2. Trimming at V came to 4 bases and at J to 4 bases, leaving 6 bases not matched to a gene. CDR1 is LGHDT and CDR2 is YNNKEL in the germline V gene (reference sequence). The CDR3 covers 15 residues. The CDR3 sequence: CASSLEAGVTGELFF. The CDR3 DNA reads TGTGCCAGCAGCCTAGAGGCGGGAGTCACCGGGGAGCTGTTTTTT.

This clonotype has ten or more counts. The CDR3 loop is CASSLARLAGGPTPLYEQYF. As DNA, the CDR3 is TGTGCCAGCAGTTTAGCCCGACTAGCGGGAGGTCCTACTCCCCTCTACGAGCAGTACTTC. This rearrangement joins TRBV12-3 or TRBV12-4 to TRBJ2-7, with 13 bases that match TRBD2. V shed 0 bases and J 3 bases; nucleotides not matched to a gene: 14. The CDR3 contains 20 residues.

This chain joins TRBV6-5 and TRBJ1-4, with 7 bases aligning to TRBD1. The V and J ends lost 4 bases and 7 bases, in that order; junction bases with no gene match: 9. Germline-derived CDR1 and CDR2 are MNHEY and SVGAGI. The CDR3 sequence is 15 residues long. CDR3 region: CASSSGTARGEKLFF. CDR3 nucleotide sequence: TGTGCCAGCAGTTCCGGGACAGCGAGGGGTGAAAAACTGTTTTTT.

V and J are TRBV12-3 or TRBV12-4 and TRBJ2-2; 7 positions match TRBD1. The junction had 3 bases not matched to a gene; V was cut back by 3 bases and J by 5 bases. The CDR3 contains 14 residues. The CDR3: CASSLTGLTGELFF. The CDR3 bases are TGTGCCAGCAGTTTGACAGGGTTAACCGGGGAGCTGTTTTTT.

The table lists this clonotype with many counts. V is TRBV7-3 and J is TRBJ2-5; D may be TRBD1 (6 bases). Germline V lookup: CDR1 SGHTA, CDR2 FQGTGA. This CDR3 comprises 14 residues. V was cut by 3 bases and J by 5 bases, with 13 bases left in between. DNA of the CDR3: TGTGCCAGCAGCTTTGGGGGCTTGAGGGAGACCCAGTACTTC. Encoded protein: CASSFGGLRETQYF.

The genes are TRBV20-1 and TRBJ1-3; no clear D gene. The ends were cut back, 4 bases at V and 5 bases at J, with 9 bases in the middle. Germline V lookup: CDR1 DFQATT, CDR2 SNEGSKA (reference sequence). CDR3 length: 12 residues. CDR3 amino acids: CSATARRNTIYF. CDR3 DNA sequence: TGCAGTGCTACAGCCCGCAGAAACACCATATATTTT.

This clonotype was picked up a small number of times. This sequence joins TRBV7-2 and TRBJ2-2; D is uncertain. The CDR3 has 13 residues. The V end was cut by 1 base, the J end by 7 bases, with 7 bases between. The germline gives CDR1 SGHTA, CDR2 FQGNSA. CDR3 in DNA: TGTGCCAGCAGCTTAGGGGTGATCGGGGAGCTGTTTTTT. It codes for CASSLGVIGELFF. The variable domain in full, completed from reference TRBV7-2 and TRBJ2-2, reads GAGVSQSPSNKVTEKGKDVELRCDPISGHTALYWYRQSLGQGLEFLIYFQGNSAPDKSGLPSDRFSAERTGGSVSTLTIQRTQQEDSAVYLCASSLGVIGELFFGEGSRLTVL.

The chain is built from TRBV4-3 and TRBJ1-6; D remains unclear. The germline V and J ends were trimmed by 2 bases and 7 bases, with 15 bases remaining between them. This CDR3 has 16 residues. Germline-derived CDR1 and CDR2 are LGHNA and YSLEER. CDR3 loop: CASSQTRGLRNSPLHF. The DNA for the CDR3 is TGCGCCAGCAGCCAAACAAGAGGGTTACGGAATTCACCCCTCCACTTT.

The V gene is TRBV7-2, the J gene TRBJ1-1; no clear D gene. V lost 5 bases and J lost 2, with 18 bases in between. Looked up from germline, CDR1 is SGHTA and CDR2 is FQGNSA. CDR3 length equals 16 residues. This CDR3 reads CASSPTRRRINTEAFF. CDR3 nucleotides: TGTGCCAGCAGCCCCACTCGGCGCAGGATAAACACTGAAGCTTTCTTT. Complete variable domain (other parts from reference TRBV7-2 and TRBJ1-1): GAGVSQSPSNKVTEKGKDVELRCDPISGHTALYWYRQSLGQGLEFLIYFQGNSAPDKSGLPSDRFSAERTGGSVSTLTIQRTQQEDSAVYLCASSPTRRRINTEAFFGQGTRLTVV.

CDR3 residues: CASSQGQGRNTGELFF. The CDR3 nucleotides read TGTGCCAGCAGCCAAGGACAGGGGAGGAACACCGGGGAGCTGTTTTTT. V gene TRBV11-2 combines with J gene TRBJ2-2; 9 positions agree with TRBD1. This CDR3 is built from 16 residues. With V trimmed by 5 bases and J by 1 base, 5 bases remained unmatched. Per the germline V gene, CDR1 is SGHAT and CDR2 is FQNNGV.

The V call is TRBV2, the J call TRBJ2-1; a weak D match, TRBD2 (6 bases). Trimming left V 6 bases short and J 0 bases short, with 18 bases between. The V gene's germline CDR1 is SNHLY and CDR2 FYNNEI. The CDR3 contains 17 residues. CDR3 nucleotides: TGTGCCAGCAGCCAGGTGGCCCCCGGGAGCTCCTACAATGAGCAGTTCTTC. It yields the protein CASSQVAPGSSYNEQFF.

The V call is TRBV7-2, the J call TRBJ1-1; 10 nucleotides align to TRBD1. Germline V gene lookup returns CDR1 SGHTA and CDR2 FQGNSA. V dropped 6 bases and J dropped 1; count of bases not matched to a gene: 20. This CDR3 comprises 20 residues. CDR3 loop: CASRLRDRGANIPSNTEAFF. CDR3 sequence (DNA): TGTGCCAGCAGACTCCGGGACAGGGGAGCTAATATCCCCTCGAACACTGAAGCTTTCTTT.

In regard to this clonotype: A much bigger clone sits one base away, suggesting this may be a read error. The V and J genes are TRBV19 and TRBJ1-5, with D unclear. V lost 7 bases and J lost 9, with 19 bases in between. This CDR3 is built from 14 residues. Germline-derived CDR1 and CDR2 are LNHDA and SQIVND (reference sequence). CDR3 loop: CASTSAGSGWPQHF. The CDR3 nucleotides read TGTGCCAGTACCTCGGCTGGCAGTGGTTGGCCCCAGCATTTT.

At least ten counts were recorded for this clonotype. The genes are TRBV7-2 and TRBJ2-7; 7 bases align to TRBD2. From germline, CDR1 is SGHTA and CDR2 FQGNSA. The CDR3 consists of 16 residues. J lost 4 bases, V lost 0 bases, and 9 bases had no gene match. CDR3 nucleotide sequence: TGTGCCAGCAGCTTAGCGGGAGGGAATACTCCTTACGAGCAGTACTTC. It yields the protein CASSLAGGNTPYEQYF. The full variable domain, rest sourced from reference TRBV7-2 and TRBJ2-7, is GAGVSQSPSNKVTEKGKDVELRCDPISGHTALYWYRQSLGQGLEFLIYFQGNSAPDKSGLPSDRFSAERTGGSVSTLTIQRTQQEDSAVYLCASSLAGGNTPYEQYFGPGTRLTVT.